One sample yielded the 30 T cell receptor beta chains listed below, sequenced in a study of blood T cell repertoires in COVID-19. This table comes from immunoSEQ multiplex PCR, and its TCRdb copy is limited to in-frame clones, with some not included. This sample has about 90,000 clones, with around 88% found just once. Sequenced: peripheral blood. The receptor source for this set is a man aged 80 or over with active or convalescent COVID-19.

The count of this clone is one. The genes are TRBV4-3 and TRBJ2-7, with unresolved D. V was pared by 0 bases and J by 0 bases, with 6 bases between. This CDR3 region has 14 residues. CDR1 is LGHNA and CDR2 is YSLEER in the germline V gene. Here the CDR3 DNA reads TGCGCCAGCAGCCAAGATGTTAGCTCCTACGAGCAGTACTTC. Its translation: CASSQDVSSYEQYF.

The chain has TRBV5-5 and TRBJ2-7; maybe TRBD2 (6 bases). The V gene lost 2 bases and the J gene lost 1 base, with 10 bases spanning the gap. CDR3 length: 14 residues. The germline V gene has CDR1 SGHKS and CDR2 YYEKEE (reference sequence). The CDR3 loop reads CASSLVSGSYEQYF. In nucleotides, the CDR3 is TGTGCCAGCAGCTTAGTTAGCGGTTCCTACGAGCAGTACTTC.

V usage is TRBV4-3 and J usage is TRBJ1-3; 7 bases are a match to TRBD1. With 1 base clipped from V and 2 bases from J, the junction kept 2 bases outside the gene matches. The CDR3 has 15 residues. The germline gives CDR1 LGHNA, CDR2 YSLEER. CDR3 DNA sequence: TGCGCCAGCAGCCAAGGGCAGGGGGCTGGAAACACCATATATTTT. It codes for CASSQGQGAGNTIYF.

This clone came up a few times. The genes are TRBV7-9 and TRBJ2-2, with 7 bases aligning to TRBD1. V trimming: 5 bases; J trimming: 7 bases; junction bases outside the gene matches: 7. Germline V lookup: CDR1 SEHNR, CDR2 FQNEAQ (reference sequence). This CDR3 comprises 14 residues. The CDR3 sequence is CASSPGTEGGELFF. CDR3 sequence (DNA): TGTGCCAGCAGCCCCGGGACAGAGGGCGGGGAGCTGTTTTTT.

The chain joins TRBV4-3 to TRBJ2-1; tentative D call: TRBD2 (6 bases). The CDR3 runs 17 residues. V gave up 0 bases and J gave up 0 bases, with 12 bases separating them. Germline loops: CDR1 LGHNA, CDR2 YSLEER. In DNA, the CDR3 is TGCGCCAGCAGCCAAGATTCTCCCGGGAGCTCCTACAATGAGCAGTTCTTC. As protein: CASSQDSPGSSYNEQFF.

The chain links TRBV6-2 or TRBV6-3 to TRBJ2-1; 15 bases map to TRBD2. V dropped 0 bases and J dropped 0; count of bases not matched to a gene: 6. The CDR3 totals 20 residues. The germline gives CDR1 MNHEY, CDR2 SVGEGT. In DNA, the CDR3 is TGTGCCAGCAGTTACTCGGGACTAGCGGGAGGTACAAGCTCCTACAATGAGCAGTTCTTC. Its protein is CASSYSGLAGGTSSYNEQFF.

J is TRBJ2-7 and V is TRBV27, with 10 positions matching TRBD1. In germline, CDR1 is MNHEY, CDR2 SMNVEV (reference sequence). After removal of 1 base from V and 3 bases from J, the junction contained 6 bases not matched to a gene. This CDR3 has 16 amino acids. For the CDR3, the DNA is TGTGCCAGCAGTTTATTTTTAGGGACAGGGGACTACGAGCAGTACTTC. This encodes CASSLFLGTGDYEQYF.

In regard to this clone: One end of the junction varies from germline; a read error may be responsible. The chain carries TRBV7-7 and TRBJ2-5, with D hard to call. CDR3 size: 13 residues. CDR1 SSHAT and CDR2 FNYEAQ come from the germline V gene (reference sequence). The CDR3, as DNA: TGTGCTAGCAGCTCGGTGCACCAAGAGACCCAGTACTTC. It encodes CASSSVHQETQYF.

This clone was picked up a small number of times. DNA of the CDR3: TGTGCCAGCAGGGGAGAGATTGCCGAAGCTTTCTTT. Encoded protein: CASRGEIAEAFF. The V gene is TRBV6-5, the J gene TRBJ1-1; D uncertain. Germline V lookup: CDR1 MNHEY, CDR2 SVGAGI. The CDR3 loop spans 12 amino acids. The V end was cut by 6 bases, the J end by 8 bases, with 13 bases between.

The gene calls are TRBV7-9 and TRBJ1-4; 8 bases are shared with TRBD1. The V segment lost 4 bases and the J segment 8 bases; nucleotides outside the gene matches: 12. The germline V gene encodes CDR1 SEHNR and CDR2 FQNEAQ (reference sequence). This CDR3 has 16 amino acids. CDR3 residues: CASSSIFQGATEKLFF. In nucleotides, the CDR3 is TGTGCCAGCAGCTCAATATTTCAGGGGGCCACCGAAAAACTGTTTTTT.

The chain has TRBV28 and TRBJ1-1; D is ambiguous. This CDR3 is 14 amino acids long. Germline V gene data show CDR1 as MDHEN and CDR2 as SYDVKM. Trimming took off 2 bases at V and 7 bases at J, with 14 bases between the two ends. The CDR3 is CASSLRRKMNEAFF. The CDR3 DNA reads TGTGCCAGCAGTTTAAGGAGGAAAATGAATGAAGCTTTCTTT.

The chain joins TRBV2 to TRBJ1-1; D not certain. V gave up 3 bases and J gave up 2 bases, with 7 bases separating them. From germline, CDR1 is SNHLY and CDR2 FYNNEI. This CDR3 is 13 amino acids long. The CDR3 region is CASSDLRNTEAFF. CDR3 coding DNA: TGTGCCAGCAGTGACCTTAGAAACACTGAAGCTTTCTTT.

The rearrangement links TRBV6-1 to TRBJ1-1; no clear D. Germline CDR1 reads MNHNS; CDR2 reads SASEGT. This CDR3 region has 13 residues. V was trimmed by 3 bases and J by 5 bases, leaving 10 bases between them. CDR3 in amino acids: CASSEDWRTEAFF. The CDR3 nucleotides read TGTGCCAGCAGTGAGGATTGGCGGACTGAAGCTTTCTTT.

V and J are TRBV18 and TRBJ1-3; D remains ambiguous. Germline V gene data show CDR1 as KGHSH and CDR2 as LQKENI. The CDR3 loop spans 15 amino acids. V shed 3 bases and J shed 4 bases, with 13 bases lying between them. Here the CDR3 reads CASSPNPRVGNTIYF. For the CDR3, the DNA is TGTGCCAGCTCACCGAATCCCCGAGTGGGAAACACCATATATTTT.

The V gene is TRBV28, the J gene TRBJ1-1; D not resolved. The V and J ends lost 5 bases and 4 bases respectively, with 14 bases between them. The CDR3 totals 14 residues. Germline V gene data show CDR1 as MDHEN and CDR2 as SYDVKM. The CDR3 loop is CASSRRRVGTEAFF. The CDR3 nucleotides read TGTGCCAGCAGTCGCAGGCGTGTTGGCACTGAAGCTTTCTTT. Filled out from reference TRBV28 and TRBJ1-1, the complete variable domain reads DVKVTQSSRYLVKRTGEKVFLECVQDMDHENMFWYRQDPGLGLRLIYFSYDVKMKEKGDIPEGYSVSREKKERFSLILESASTNQTSMYLCASSRRRVGTEAFFGQGTRLTVV.

The genes are TRBV2 and TRBJ2-2; D is unclear. There are 14 residues in the CDR3. The germline V gene has CDR1 SNHLY and CDR2 FYNNEI. V lost 3 bases and J 1 base, leaving 6 bases between the germline ends. In DNA form, the CDR3 reads TGTGCCAGCAGTGAGGCCCGGAACACCGGGGAGCTGTTTTTT. Protein sequence: CASSEARNTGELFF. Drawing the rest from reference TRBV2 and TRBJ2-2, the complete variable domain is EPEVTQTPSHQVTQMGQEVILRCVPISNHLYFYWYRQILGQKVEFLVSFYNNEISEKSEIFDDQFSVERPDGSNFTLKIRSTKLEDSAMYFCASSEARNTGELFFGEGSRLTVL.

The chain links TRBV15 to TRBJ1-2, with D possibly matching TRBD1 (6 bases). The germline CDR1 and CDR2 sequences are LNHNV and YYDKDF (reference sequence). V was clipped by 0 bases and J by 2 bases, with 16 bases between them. This CDR3 is built from 17 residues. CDR3 sequence (DNA): TGTGCCACCAGCAGAGATCCGGACAGAATCTACAACTATGGCTACACCTTC. Translating gives CATSRDPDRIYNYGYTF.

The V call is TRBV21-1, the J call TRBJ2-1; TRBD2 is the table's D call and was not checked against the DNA. TRBV21-1 is assigned pseudogene status. This CDR3 is 16 amino acids long. CDR3 region: CASSLGTSGSPFQRFF. CDR3 sequence (DNA): TGTGCCAGCAGCCTGGGGACTAGCGGGAGTCCTTTTCAACGGTTCTTC.

V usage is TRBV7-2 and J usage is TRBJ2-3, with 10 bases fitting TRBD2. This CDR3 region has 14 residues. From germline, CDR1 is SGHTA and CDR2 FQGNSA. V dropped 1 base and J dropped 5; count of bases not matched to a gene: 0. CDR3 in amino acids: CASSLVAGGDTQYF. The DNA of the CDR3 is TGTGCCAGCAGCTTAGTAGCGGGAGGAGATACGCAGTATTTT.

This clone came up once. CDR3: CASSQVTAGDEQFF. CDR3 in DNA: TGTGCCAGCAGCCAAGTGACGGCGGGCGATGAGCAGTTCTTC. V and J are TRBV14 and TRBJ2-1; possibly TRBD2 for D (5 bases). The CDR3 extends over 14 amino acids. The V end lost 1 base, the J end lost 8 bases, and 12 bases lay between the germline ends. Germline-derived CDR1 and CDR2 are SGHDN and FVKESK.

The chain uses TRBV7-6 and TRBJ2-1; 7 bases map to TRBD2. The CDR3 contains 16 residues. Germline V lookup: CDR1 SGHVS, CDR2 FNYEAQ. Trimming removed 0 bases from V and 4 bases from J; junction bases left unmatched: 6. CDR3 bases: TGTGCCAGCAGCTTAGCTTTCACGGGAGGATACAATGAGCAGTTCTTC. Protein: CASSLAFTGGYNEQFF.

This chain links TRBV6-2 or TRBV6-3 with TRBJ2-3; 7 bases fit TRBD2. Germline V lookup: CDR1 MNHEY, CDR2 SVGEGT. J was trimmed by 4 bases and V by 5 bases; bases with no gene match: 12. The CDR3 sequence is 16 residues long. The CDR3 loop is CASSMTSQEVADTQYF. CDR3 DNA sequence: TGTGCCAGCAGTATGACTAGCCAGGAAGTCGCAGATACGCAGTATTTT.

The chain combines TRBV5-5 with TRBJ1-1; D uncertain. The CDR3 extends over 13 amino acids. The V gene lost 1 base and the J gene lost 5 bases, with 9 bases spanning the gap. Per germline, CDR1 SGHKS and CDR2 YYEKEE (reference sequence). The CDR3 nucleotides read TGTGCCAGCAGCTTGTCGCGGGGTACTGAAGCTTTCTTT. Protein product: CASSLSRGTEAFF.

This rearrangement joins TRBV7-3 to TRBJ2-1; tentative D call: TRBD2 (5 bases). Trimming pared 4 bases from V and 7 bases from J, leaving 14 bases between. From germline, CDR1 is SGHTA and CDR2 FQGTGA. There are 14 residues in the CDR3. CDR3 amino acids: CASSSSGMENEQFF. CDR3 coding DNA: TGTGCCAGCAGCTCGTCCGGGATGGAAAATGAGCAGTTCTTC. Supplemented by reference TRBV7-3 and TRBJ2-1, the full variable domain reads GAGVSQTPSNKVTEKGKYVELRCDPISGHTALYWYRQSLGQGPEFLIYFQGTGAADDSGLPNDRFFAVRPEGSVSTLKIQRTERGDSAVYLCASSSSGMENEQFFGPGTRLTVL.

The chain recombines TRBV7-2 with TRBJ1-1; 8 positions agree with TRBD1. V shed 5 bases and J 1 base; nucleotides not matched to a gene: 6. This CDR3 comprises 15 residues. Germline CDR1 SGHTA, CDR2 FQGNSA. CDR3 sequence: CASSPGGFGNTEAFF. The CDR3 coding sequence is TGTGCCAGCAGCCCAGGGGGCTTTGGGAACACTGAAGCTTTCTTT.

The V and J genes are TRBV30 and TRBJ2-7; 8 bases line up with TRBD2. The CDR3 is 14 amino acids. V shed 0 bases, J shed 3 bases, and the junction held 4 bases outside the gene matches. CDR1 and CDR2 (germline): GTSNPN, SVGIG (reference sequence). For the CDR3, the DNA is TGTGCCTGGAGTGTAATGAGCGGGGGCTACGAGCAGTACTTC. Encoded protein: CAWSVMSGGYEQYF.

The genes are TRBV9 and TRBJ2-3; weak D call: TRBD1 (6 bases). The CDR3 has 14 amino acids. V was shortened by 4 bases and J by 2 bases, with 11 bases between the two germline ends. Germline V CDR1 and CDR2: SGDLS, YYNGEE. The CDR3 bases are TGTGCCAGCAGCCTTGACAGGTACACAGATACGCAGTATTTT. This sequence encodes CASSLDRYTDTQYF.

Only a few counts were recorded for this clone. The chain has TRBV6-4 and TRBJ2-2; D possibly corresponds to TRBD2 (5 bases). Germline lookup yields CDR1 MRHNA and CDR2 SNTAGT. V dropped 6 bases and J dropped 3 bases, with 14 bases sitting between them. The CDR3 loop spans 15 amino acids. The CDR3: CASRKPGNYTGELFF. The DNA of the CDR3 is TGTGCCAGCAGAAAACCGGGAAACTACACCGGGGAGCTGTTTTTT.

This clone has a handful of counts. J is TRBJ1-1 and V is TRBV18; D unresolved. Trimming left V 2 bases short and J 4 bases short, with 8 bases between. This CDR3 spans 13 amino acids. Looked up from germline, CDR1 is KGHSH and CDR2 is LQKENI. CDR3 DNA sequence: TGTGCCAGCTCACCATCTTTCGGCACTGAAGCTTTCTTT. Translation gives CASSPSFGTEAFF. The whole variable domain, remainder taken from reference TRBV18 and TRBJ1-1, is NAGVMQNPRHLVRRRGQEARLRCSPMKGHSHVYWYRQLPEEGLKFMVYLQKENIIDESGMPKERFSAEFPKEGPSILRIQQVVRGDSAAYFCASSPSFGTEAFFGQGTRLTVV.

The rearrangement joins TRBV5-1 to TRBJ2-3; D is unresolved. Trimming cost V 2 bases and J 0 bases, with 7 bases left between them. The CDR3 is made up of 14 amino acids. Germline V gene data show CDR1 as SGHRS and CDR2 as YFSETQ. The CDR3 region has the DNA TGCGCCAGCAGCTTCAGATCTAGCACAGATACGCAGTATTTT. Encoded protein: CASSFRSSTDTQYF. Filled out from reference TRBV5-1 and TRBJ2-3, the complete variable domain reads KAGVTQTPRYLIKTRGQQVTLSCSPISGHRSVSWYQQTPGQGLQFLFEYFSETQRNKGNFPGRFSGRQFSNSRSEMNVSTLELGDSALYLCASSFRSSTDTQYFGPGTRLTVL.